The present TCR beta chain was sequenced within a study of identical twins. There are a few counts of this clonotype. This CDR3 contains 14 residues. With 11 bases clipped from V and 3 bases from J, the junction kept 10 bases outside the gene matches. Germline V CDR1 and CDR2: ENHRY, SYGVKD. TCRdb reprocessed the 5' RACE reads via MiXCR and lists one record per CDR3 protein. The data hold hundreds of thousands of distinct CDR3 sequences, with 15% to 20% observed a single time. The same specimen was also included in a second study, on T cells expressing NK-cell markers.

This sequence originates from a woman aged 18 to 35 in good health. Sequencing used PBMCs. The chain combines TRBV10-3 with TRBJ2-1; TRBD2 matches at 7 bases. This CDR3 is CASLRERDYNEQFF. The DNA of the CDR3 is TGTGCCTCCCTGCGCGAGCGGGACTACAATGAGCAGTTCTTC.